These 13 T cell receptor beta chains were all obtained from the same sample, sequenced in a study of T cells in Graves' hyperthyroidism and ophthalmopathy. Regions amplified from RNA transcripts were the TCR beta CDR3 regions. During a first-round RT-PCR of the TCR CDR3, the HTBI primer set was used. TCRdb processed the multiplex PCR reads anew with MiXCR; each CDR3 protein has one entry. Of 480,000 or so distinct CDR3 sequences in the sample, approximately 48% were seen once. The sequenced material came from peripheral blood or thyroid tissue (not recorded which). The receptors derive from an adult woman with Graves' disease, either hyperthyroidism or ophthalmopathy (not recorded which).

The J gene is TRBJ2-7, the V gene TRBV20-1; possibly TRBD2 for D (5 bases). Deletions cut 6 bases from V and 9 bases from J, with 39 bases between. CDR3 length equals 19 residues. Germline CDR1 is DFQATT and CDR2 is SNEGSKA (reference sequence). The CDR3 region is CSAREQLNTGELFTSGQYF. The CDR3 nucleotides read TGCAGTGCACGGGAACAGCTGAACACCGGGGAGCTATTTACGAGCGGGCAGTACTTC.

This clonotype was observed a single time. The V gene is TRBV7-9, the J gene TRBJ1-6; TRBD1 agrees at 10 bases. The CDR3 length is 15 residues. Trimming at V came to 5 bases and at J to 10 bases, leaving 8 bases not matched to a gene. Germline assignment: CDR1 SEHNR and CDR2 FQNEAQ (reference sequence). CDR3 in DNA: TGTGCCAGCAGCCACCGGGACAGGGGTTTCTCACCCCTCCACTTT. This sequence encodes CASSHRDRGFSPLHF.

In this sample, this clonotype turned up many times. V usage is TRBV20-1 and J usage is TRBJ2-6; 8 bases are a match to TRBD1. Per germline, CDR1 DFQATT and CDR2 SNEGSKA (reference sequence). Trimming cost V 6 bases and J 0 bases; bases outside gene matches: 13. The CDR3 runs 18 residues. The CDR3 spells CSAPPDRAIFSGANVLTF. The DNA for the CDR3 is TGCAGTGCCCCTCCGGACAGGGCCATATTCTCTGGGGCCAACGTCCTGACTTTC.

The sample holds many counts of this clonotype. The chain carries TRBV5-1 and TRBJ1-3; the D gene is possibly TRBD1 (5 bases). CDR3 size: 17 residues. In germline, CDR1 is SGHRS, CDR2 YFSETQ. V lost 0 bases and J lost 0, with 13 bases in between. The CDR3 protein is CASSLAGTAVSGNTIYF. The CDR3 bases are TGCGCCAGCAGCTTGGCCGGGACTGCCGTCTCTGGAAACACCATATATTTT.

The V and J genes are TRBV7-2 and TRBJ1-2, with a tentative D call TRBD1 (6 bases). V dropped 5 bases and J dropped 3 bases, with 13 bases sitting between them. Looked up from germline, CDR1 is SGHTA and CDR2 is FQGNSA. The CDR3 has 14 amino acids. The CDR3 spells CASSTGLIDYGYTF. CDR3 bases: TGTGCCAGCAGCACAGGGTTAATTGACTATGGCTACACCTTC.

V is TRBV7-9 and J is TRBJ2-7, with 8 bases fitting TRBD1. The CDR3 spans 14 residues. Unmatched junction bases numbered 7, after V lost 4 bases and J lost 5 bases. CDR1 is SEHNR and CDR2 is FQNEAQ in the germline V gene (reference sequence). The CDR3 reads CASSSSGQGNEQYF. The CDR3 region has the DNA TGTGCCAGCAGCTCCTCAGGACAGGGTAACGAGCAGTACTTC.

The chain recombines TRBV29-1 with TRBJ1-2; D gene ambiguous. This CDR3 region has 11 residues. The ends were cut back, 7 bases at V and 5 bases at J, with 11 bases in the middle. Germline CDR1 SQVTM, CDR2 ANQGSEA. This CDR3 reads CSANGKYGYTF. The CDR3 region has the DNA TGCAGCGCTAACGGGAAATATGGCTACACCTTC. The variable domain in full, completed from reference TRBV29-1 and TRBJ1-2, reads SAVISQKPSRDICQRGTSLTIQCQVDSQVTMMFWYRQQPGQSLTLIATANQGSEATYESGFVIDKFPISRPNLTFSTLTVSNMSPEDSSIYLCSANGKYGYTFGSGTRLTVV.

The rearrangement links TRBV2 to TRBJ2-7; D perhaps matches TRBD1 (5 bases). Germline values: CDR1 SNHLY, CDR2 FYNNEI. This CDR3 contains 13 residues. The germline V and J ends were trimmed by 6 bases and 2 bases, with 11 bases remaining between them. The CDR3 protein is CASSRTTAYEQYF. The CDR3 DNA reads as TGTGCCAGCAGCAGGACAACAGCCTACGAGCAGTACTTC.

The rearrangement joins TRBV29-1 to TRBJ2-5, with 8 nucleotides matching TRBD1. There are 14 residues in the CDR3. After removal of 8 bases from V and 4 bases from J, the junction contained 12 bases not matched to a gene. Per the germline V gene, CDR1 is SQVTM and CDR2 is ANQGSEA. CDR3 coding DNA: TGCAGCTTCAGCCTCGGACAGGGTCGAGAGACCCAGTACTTC. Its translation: CSFSLGQGRETQYF.

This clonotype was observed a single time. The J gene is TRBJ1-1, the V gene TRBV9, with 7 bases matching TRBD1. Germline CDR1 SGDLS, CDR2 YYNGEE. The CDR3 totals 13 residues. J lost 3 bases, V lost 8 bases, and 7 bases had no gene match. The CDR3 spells CASSYDRDTEAFF. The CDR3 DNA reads TGTGCCAGTAGCTACGACAGGGACACTGAAGCTTTCTTT.

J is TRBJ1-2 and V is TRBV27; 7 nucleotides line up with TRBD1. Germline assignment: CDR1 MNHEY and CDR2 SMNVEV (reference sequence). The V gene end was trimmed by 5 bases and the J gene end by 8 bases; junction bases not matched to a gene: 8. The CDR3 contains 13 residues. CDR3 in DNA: TGTGCCAGCAGTCACCCGACAGGGAAGGGCTACACCTTC. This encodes CASSHPTGKGYTF.

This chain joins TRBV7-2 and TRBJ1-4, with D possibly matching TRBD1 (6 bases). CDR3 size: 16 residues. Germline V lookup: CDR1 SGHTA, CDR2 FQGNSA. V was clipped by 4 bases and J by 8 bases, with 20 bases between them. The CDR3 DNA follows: TGTGCCAGCAGCTCCGGAGGCGGGGGGGCACGAGAAAAACTGTTTTTT. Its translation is CASSSGGGGAREKLFF. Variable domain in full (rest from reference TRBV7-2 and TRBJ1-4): GAGVSQSPSNKVTEKGKDVELRCDPISGHTALYWYRQSLGQGLEFLIYFQGNSAPDKSGLPSDRFSAERTGGSVSTLTIQRTQQEDSAVYLCASSSGGGGAREKLFFGSGTQLSVL.

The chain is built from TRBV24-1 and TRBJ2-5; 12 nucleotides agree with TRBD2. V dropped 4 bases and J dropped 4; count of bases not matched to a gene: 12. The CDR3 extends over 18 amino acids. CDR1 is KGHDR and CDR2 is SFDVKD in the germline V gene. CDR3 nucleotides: TGTGCCACCAGTGACGAAGGGACTAGCGGGTGGGGAGTAGAGACCCAGTACTTC. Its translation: CATSDEGTSGWGVETQYF.